The 21 T cell receptor beta chains reported below all come from one sample, sequenced in a study of shared clonotypes between healthy human individuals. Only CD45RO-negative cells positively selected for CCR7 counted as naive CD8 cells, so terminally differentiated effector memory CD45RA+ cells were excluded. The data were produced by immunoSEQ multiplex PCR, yet TCRdb's version contains in-frame clones alone and is incomplete. The sample has under 700,000 clones; approximately 95% are singletons. Material for sequencing was naive CD8+ T cells sorted from blood. All receptors derive from a woman younger than 45 in good health.

The gene calls are TRBV28 and TRBJ1-2; weak D call: TRBD1 (5 bases). The V gene's germline CDR1 is MDHEN and CDR2 SYDVKM. V shed 4 bases and J shed 5 bases, with 14 bases lying between them. CDR3 length: 14 amino acids. The CDR3 here is CASSSTGTQYGYTF. For the CDR3, the DNA is TGTGCCAGCAGTTCCACCGGGACTCAATATGGCTACACCTTC.

Only one count was recorded for this clone. Here the CDR3 DNA reads TGTGCCACAGCTTCGGGCGCATCCTACGAGCAGTACTTC. Translated: CATASGASYEQYF. The chain has TRBV19 and TRBJ2-7; D not certain. Trimming stripped 10 bases from V and 1 base from J, with 14 bases between. The germline CDR1 and CDR2 sequences are LNHDA and SQIVND (reference sequence). The CDR3 runs to 13 residues.

The CDR3 sequence is CASSPRDLSYEQYF. The DNA for the CDR3 is TGTGCCAGCAGTCCCCGGGACTTGTCCTACGAGCAGTACTTC. The chain combines TRBV28 with TRBJ2-7, with a weak D call TRBD2 (6 bases). Trimming removed 5 bases at V and 1 base at J, with 12 bases between. This CDR3 is built from 14 residues. Germline V CDR1 and CDR2: MDHEN, SYDVKM.

CDR3 sequence reads: CASSQEWTGAKNIQYF. The CDR3 DNA is TGCGCCAGCAGCCAAGAATGGACAGGGGCCAAAAACATTCAGTACTTC. The chain links TRBV4-1 to TRBJ2-4, with TRBD1 identical over 8 bases. J gave up 1 base and V 0 bases, and 2 bases lay outside the gene matches. The CDR3 contains 16 residues. Germline CDR1 and CDR2: MGHRA and YSYEKL.

V usage is TRBV28 and J usage is TRBJ2-1, with a tentative D call TRBD2 (6 bases). V shed 5 bases and J shed 3 bases, with 26 bases lying between them. The CDR3 covers 19 residues. CDR1 is MDHEN and CDR2 is SYDVKM in the germline V gene. This CDR3 is CASSDSEGLASVLYNEQFF. CDR3 coding DNA: TGTGCCAGCAGTGATTCAGAGGGGCTGGCTAGCGTGCTCTACAATGAGCAGTTCTTC.

J is TRBJ2-7 and V is TRBV28; 10 bases match TRBD1. Germline CDR1 is MDHEN and CDR2 is SYDVKM. The CDR3 loop spans 15 amino acids. V lost 5 bases to trimming and J lost 7 bases; unmatched junction nucleotides: 11. This chain's CDR3 is CASSPAGTGALEQYF. In DNA, the CDR3 is TGTGCCAGCAGTCCAGCCGGGACAGGGGCTTTGGAGCAGTACTTC.

The J gene is TRBJ2-1, the V gene TRBV5-1, with a tentative D call TRBD2 (5 bases). V lost 0 bases to trimming and J lost 3 bases, with 7 bases between them. Per germline, CDR1 SGHRS and CDR2 YFSETQ. The CDR3 is made up of 14 amino acids. CDR3 sequence (DNA): TGCGCCAGCAGCTTGGCCGGGATCTACAATGAGCAGTTCTTC. Residues: CASSLAGIYNEQFF.

The chain is built from TRBV7-9 and TRBJ2-7; 8 nucleotides agree with TRBD2. The length of the CDR3 is 15 residues. Germline V CDR1 and CDR2: SEHNR, FQNEAQ (reference sequence). Trimming cost V 5 bases and J 4 bases; bases outside gene matches: 10. The DNA for the CDR3 is TGTGCCAGCAGCCGCAGCGGGAGTGTTGCTTACGAGCAGTACTTC. The encoded protein is CASSRSGSVAYEQYF. Full variable domain (remainder filled in from reference TRBV7-9 and TRBJ2-7): DTGVSQNPRHKITKRGQNVTFRCDPISEHNRLYWYRQTLGQGPEFLTYFQNEAQLEKSRLLSDRFSAERPKGSFSTLEIQRTEQGDSAMYLCASSRSGSVAYEQYFGPGTRLTVT.

This chain links TRBV9 with TRBJ1-3; 7 nucleotides agree with TRBD1. Germline V gives CDR1 SGDLS, CDR2 YYNGEE. This CDR3 spans 15 amino acids. V lost 4 bases to trimming and J lost 7 bases; unmatched junction nucleotides: 11. CDR3 bases: TGTGCCAGCAGCCCCGGGACAGTGGGGCATAACACCATATATTTT. Translated, it gives CASSPGTVGHNTIYF. The whole variable domain, remainder taken from reference TRBV9 and TRBJ1-3, is DSGVTQTPKHLITATGQRVTLRCSPRSGDLSVYWYQQSLDQGLQFLIQYYNGEERAKGNILERFSAQQFPDLHSELNLSSLELGDSALYFCASSPGTVGHNTIYFGEGSWLTVV.

The chain is built from TRBV5-8 and TRBJ1-1, with 9 bases identical to TRBD1. The CDR3 is 16 residues long. V was pared by 4 bases and J by 5 bases, with 12 bases of the junction left unmatched. Germline lookup yields CDR1 SGHTS and CDR2 YDEGEE. The CDR3 protein is CASSLRDREFGTEAFF. The CDR3 DNA sequence: TGTGCCAGCAGCCTCCGGGACAGGGAATTCGGTACTGAAGCTTTCTTT.

The V call is TRBV7-9, the J call TRBJ2-2, with 9 bases aligning to TRBD2. The CDR3 loop spans 18 amino acids. Germline CDR1 reads SEHNR; CDR2 reads FQNEAQ (reference sequence). The V and J ends lost 5 bases and 7 bases, in that order; junction bases with no gene match: 17. Written as DNA, the CDR3 is TGTGCCAGCAGCCGCCGCACTAGCGGGTCGGTTCAGGGCGGGGAGCTGTTTTTT. Protein sequence: CASSRRTSGSVQGGELFF.

This chain joins TRBV7-2 and TRBJ2-5, with TRBD2 as a possible D gene (6 bases). The J call may not be correct, given that the DNA end is closer to TRBJ2-7. From germline, CDR1 is SGHTA and CDR2 FQGNSA. The CDR3 is 15 amino acids. CDR3 DNA: TGTGCCAGCAGCTTAGACGGGAGTGCGTCCTACGAGCAGTACTTC. Protein product: CASSLDGSASYEQYF.

The rearrangement uses TRBV27 and TRBJ2-7, with 9 bases lining up with TRBD1. V gave up 7 bases and J gave up 6 bases; unmatched junction bases: 4. The CDR3 runs to 12 residues. Germline loops: CDR1 MNHEY, CDR2 SMNVEV (reference sequence). CDR3 coding DNA: TGTGCCAGCACAGGGACAGGGTCCGAGCAGTACTTC. Its protein product is CASTGTGSEQYF.

V usage is TRBV27 and J usage is TRBJ2-2; 7 positions match TRBD2. Per germline, CDR1 MNHEY and CDR2 SMNVEV (reference sequence). The V gene end was trimmed by 8 bases and the J gene end by 1 base; junction bases not matched to a gene: 10. CDR3 length equals 16 residues. The CDR3 region has the DNA TGTGCCAGCTCCGGGAGGAGCGGGGTGAACACCGGGGAGCTGTTTTTT. Protein product: CASSGRSGVNTGELFF.

In this sample, this clone turned up once. The chain recombines TRBV7-9 with TRBJ1-6; a weak D match, TRBD1 (5 bases). The CDR3 has 14 amino acids. With 1 base removed from V and 10 bases from J, the gap between germline ends came to 11 bases. The germline V gene encodes CDR1 SEHNR and CDR2 FQNEAQ (reference sequence). CDR3 DNA: TGTGCCAGCAGCTTAGTAGCGACAGTGTCACCCCTCCACTTT. It encodes CASSLVATVSPLHF. Complete variable domain (other parts from reference TRBV7-9 and TRBJ1-6): DTGVSQNPRHKITKRGQNVTFRCDPISEHNRLYWYRQTLGQGPEFLTYFQNEAQLEKSRLLSDRFSAERPKGSFSTLEIQRTEQGDSAMYLCASSLVATVSPLHFGNGTRLTVT.

The chain combines TRBV5-6 with TRBJ1-2, with unresolved D. This CDR3 contains 15 residues. Trimming stripped 7 bases from V and 2 bases from J, with 18 bases between. Germline V CDR1 and CDR2: SGHDT, YYEEEE. The CDR3 region has the DNA TGTGCCAGCCTAATGTGGGAGGCCCTGAACTATGGCTACACCTTC. Encoded protein: CASLMWEALNYGYTF.

This clone was seen just once. CDR3 coding DNA: TGCGCCAGCTGGCCGGTAGAAGGATCCTACAATGAGCAGTTCTTC. Translating it yields CASWPVEGSYNEQFF. This chain joins TRBV10-2 and TRBJ2-1; unclear D gene. Trimming took 8 bases from V and 1 from J, leaving 15 bases between them. Germline CDR1 and CDR2: WSHSY and SAAADI. This CDR3 region has 15 residues.

CDR3 DNA sequence: TGTGCCAGCAGCTTTAGCGGGAGCTCCTACAATGAGCAGTTCTTC. This sequence encodes CASSFSGSSYNEQFF. The rearrangement links TRBV13 to TRBJ2-1; 9 positions match TRBD2. This CDR3 is 15 amino acids long. V trimming: 3 bases; J trimming: 0 bases; junction bases outside the gene matches: 0. Germline V lookup: CDR1 PRHDT, CDR2 FYEKMQ (reference sequence).

CDR3 DNA sequence: TGTGCCAGCAGCTTAGAATTCGACCGGGAGTGGTACAATGAGCAGTTCTTC. It specifies CASSLEFDREWYNEQFF. The chain uses TRBV11-2 and TRBJ2-1; possible D gene TRBD2, 6 bases. CDR3 size: 17 residues. Germline V gene lookup returns CDR1 SGHAT and CDR2 FQNNGV. The V and J ends lost 0 bases and 4 bases respectively, with 16 bases between them. Filled out from reference TRBV11-2 and TRBJ2-1, the complete variable domain reads EAGVAQSPRYKIIEKRQSVAFWCNPISGHATLYWYQQILGQGPKLLIQFQNNGVVDDSQLPKDRFSAERLKGVDSTLKIQPAKLEDSAVYLCASSLEFDREWYNEQFFGPGTRLTVL.

V and J are TRBV9 and TRBJ2-2; D is perhaps TRBD1 (5 bases). V was cut by 0 bases and J by 0 bases, with 6 bases left in between. CDR1 and CDR2 from the germline V gene are SGDLS and YYNGEE. The CDR3 loop spans 15 amino acids. Written as DNA, the CDR3 is TGTGCCAGCAGCGTAGAGGGGTCGAACACCGGGGAGCTGTTTTTT. Protein sequence: CASSVEGSNTGELFF.

The CDR3 protein is CAGLDGTGGEKLFF. The CDR3 coding sequence is TGTGCCGGCCTTGACGGGACAGGGGGTGAAAAACTGTTTTTT. The rearrangement links TRBV2 to TRBJ1-4, with 11 bases that match TRBD1. Germline V gene sequence: CDR1 SNHLY, CDR2 FYNNEI. The CDR3 spans 14 residues. Trimming removed 11 bases from V and 7 bases from J; junction bases left unmatched: 9.